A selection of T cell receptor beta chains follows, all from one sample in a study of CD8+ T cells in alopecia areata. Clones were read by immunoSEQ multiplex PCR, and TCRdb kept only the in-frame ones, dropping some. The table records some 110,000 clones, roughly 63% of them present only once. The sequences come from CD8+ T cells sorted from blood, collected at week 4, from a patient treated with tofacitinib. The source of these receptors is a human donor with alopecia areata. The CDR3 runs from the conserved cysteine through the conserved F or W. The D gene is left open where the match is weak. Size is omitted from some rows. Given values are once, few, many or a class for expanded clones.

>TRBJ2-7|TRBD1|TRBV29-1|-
TGCAGCGTTGTCTCCGGGACAGGGGGCTACGAGCAGTACTTC
CSVVSGTGGYEQYF
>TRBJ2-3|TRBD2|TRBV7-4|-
TGTGCCAGCAGCCCACTAGCGGGGGGGCTTAAAGATACGCAGTATTTT
CASSPLAGGLKDTQYF
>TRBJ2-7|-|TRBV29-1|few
TGCAGCGTTGAAGCGACGCACTCCTACGAGCAGTACTTC
CSVEATHSYEQYF
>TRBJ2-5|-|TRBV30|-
TGTGCCTGGGACCGCGGGGCCGGGGAGACCCAGTACTTC
CAWDRGAGETQYF
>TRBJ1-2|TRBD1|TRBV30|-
TGTGCCTGGAGTGGTCTCCTGGGGACAGCCGGCTACACCTTC
CAWSGLLGTAGYTF
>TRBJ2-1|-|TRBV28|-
TGTGCCAGCAGTTTTATCTTGAGCTCCTACAATGAGCAGTTCTTC
CASSFILSSYNEQFF
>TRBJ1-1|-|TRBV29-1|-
TGCACGGGACACCAGAACACTGAAGCTTTCTTT
CTGHQNTEAFF
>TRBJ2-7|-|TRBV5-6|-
TGTGCCAGCAGCTTGGGGTCAGCCGTACCGTGGGACGAGCAGTACTTC
CASSLGSAVPWDEQYF
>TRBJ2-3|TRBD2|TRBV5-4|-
TGTGCCAGCAGCTTGGGGAGCGGGGGGCCCACAGATACGCAGTATTTT
CASSLGSGGPTDTQYF
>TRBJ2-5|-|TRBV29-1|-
TGCAGCGTGGCGACTGGGGACATCCTAGAGACCCAGTACTTC
CSVATGDILETQYF
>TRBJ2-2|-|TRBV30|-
TGTGCCTGGAGCGAGCGCAGGACGGCGACGCCCGGGGAGCTGTTTTTT
CAWSERRTATPGELFF
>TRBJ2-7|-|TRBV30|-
TGTGCCTGGACAGGAGAGAGCTCCTACGAGCAGTACTTC
CAWTGESSYEQYF
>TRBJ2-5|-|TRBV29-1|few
TGCAGCGTCCCGCCTTGGGGAGACTGGAAGACCCAGTACTTC
CSVPPWGDWKTQYF
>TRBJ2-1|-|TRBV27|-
TGTGCCAGCAGTTTTGTCCCCCCGGCGCCCTACAATGAGCAGTTCTTC
CASSFVPPAPYNEQFF
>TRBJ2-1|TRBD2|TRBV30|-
TGTGCCTGGAGTGGCCTAGCGGGCCTTCTGGTTGAGCAGTTCTTC
CAWSGLAGLLVEQFF
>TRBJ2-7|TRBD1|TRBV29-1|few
TGCAGCGTTGTTCCGACAGGGTTTGAGTCCTACGAGCAGTACTTC
CSVVPTGFESYEQYF
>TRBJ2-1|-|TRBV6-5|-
TGTGCCAGCCGGTCCGGGCCCAAGAAGTTCTTC
CASRSGPKKFF
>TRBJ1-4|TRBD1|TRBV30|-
TGTGCCTGGAGTCCCCTGGAGGGGGCCGAAGAAAAACTGTTTTTT
CAWSPLEGAEEKLFF
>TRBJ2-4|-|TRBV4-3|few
TGCGCCAGCAGCCAATATGAAGGGAATAACATTCAGTACTTC
CASSQYEGNNIQYF
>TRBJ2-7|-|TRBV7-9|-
TGTGCCAGCAGCTTAATAGCGGAGACCTACGAGCAGTACTTC
CASSLIAETYEQYF
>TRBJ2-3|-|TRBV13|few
TGTGCCAGCAGCTCCTGGGACAGCACAGATACGCAGTATTTT
CASSSWDSTDTQYF
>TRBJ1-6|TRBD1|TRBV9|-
TGTGCCAGCAGCGGACTAGATTTACAGGGGGCAGGGAATTCACCCCTCCACTTT
CASSGLDLQGAGNSPLHF
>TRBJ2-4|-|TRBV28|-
TGTGCCAGCCGGGGACTGGGGAACATTCAGTACTTC
CASRGLGNIQYF
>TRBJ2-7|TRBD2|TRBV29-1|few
TGCAGCACCGGACTAGCGGGGGGCCGCTCCTACGAGCAGTACTTC
CSTGLAGGRSYEQYF